The present T cell receptor beta chain was sequenced within a study of control samples from healthy donors and cancer patients. Profiling relied on immunoSEQ multiplex PCR, and the TCRdb table lists in-frame clones only, not all of them. The table includes roughly 450,000 clones, 90% detected once. Per the germline V gene, CDR1 is PRHDT and CDR2 is FYEKMQ (reference sequence). The CDR3 contains 14 residues. Trimming took 4 bases from V and 2 from J, leaving 11 bases between them. Sequences were obtained from PBMCs. The receptor comes from a man between 40 and 49 years old with head and neck cancer. The chain couples TRBV13 to TRBJ1-2; D remains ambiguous. The DNA of the CDR3 is TGTGCCAGCAGCTCGAATAGTCAAAACTATGGCTACACCTTC. Translation gives CASSSNSQNYGYTF.